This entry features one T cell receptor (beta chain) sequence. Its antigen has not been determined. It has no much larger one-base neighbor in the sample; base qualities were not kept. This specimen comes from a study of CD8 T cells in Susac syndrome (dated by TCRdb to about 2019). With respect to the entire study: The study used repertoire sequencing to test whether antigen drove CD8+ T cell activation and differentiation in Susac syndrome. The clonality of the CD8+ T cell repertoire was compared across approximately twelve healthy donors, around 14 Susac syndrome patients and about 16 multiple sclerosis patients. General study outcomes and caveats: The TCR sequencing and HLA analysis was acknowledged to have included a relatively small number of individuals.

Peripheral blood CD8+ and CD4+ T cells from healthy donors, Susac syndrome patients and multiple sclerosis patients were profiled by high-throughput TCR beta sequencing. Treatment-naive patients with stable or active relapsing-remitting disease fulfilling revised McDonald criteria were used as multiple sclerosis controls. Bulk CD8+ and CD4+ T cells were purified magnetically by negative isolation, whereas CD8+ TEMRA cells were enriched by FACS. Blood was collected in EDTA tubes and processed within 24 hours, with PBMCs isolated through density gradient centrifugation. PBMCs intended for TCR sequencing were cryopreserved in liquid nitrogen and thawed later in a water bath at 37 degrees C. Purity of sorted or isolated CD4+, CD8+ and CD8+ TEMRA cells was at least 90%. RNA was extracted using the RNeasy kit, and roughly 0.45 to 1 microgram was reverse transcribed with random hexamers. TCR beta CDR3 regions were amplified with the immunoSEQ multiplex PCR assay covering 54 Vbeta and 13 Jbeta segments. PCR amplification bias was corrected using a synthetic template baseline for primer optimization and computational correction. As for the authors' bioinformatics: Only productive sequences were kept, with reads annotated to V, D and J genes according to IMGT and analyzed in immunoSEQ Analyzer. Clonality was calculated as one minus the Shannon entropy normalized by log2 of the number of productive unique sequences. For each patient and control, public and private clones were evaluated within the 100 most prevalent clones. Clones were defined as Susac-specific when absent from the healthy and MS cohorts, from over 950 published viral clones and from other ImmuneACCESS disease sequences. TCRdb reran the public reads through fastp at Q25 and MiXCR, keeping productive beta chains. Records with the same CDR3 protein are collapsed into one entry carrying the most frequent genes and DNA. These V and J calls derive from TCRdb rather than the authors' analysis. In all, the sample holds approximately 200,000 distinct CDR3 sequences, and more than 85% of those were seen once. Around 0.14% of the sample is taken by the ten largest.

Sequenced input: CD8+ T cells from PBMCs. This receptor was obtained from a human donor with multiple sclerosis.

The CDR3 has the sequence CASSQVGGGTSYEQYF. The sequence in DNA is TGTGCCAGCAGCCAAGTTGGCGGTGGGACTAGCTACGAGCAGTACTTC. This chain joins TRBV7-9 to TRBJ2-7, with TRBD2 matching 8 junction bases. CDR1 and CDR2 are read off the germline V gene (reference sequence) as SEHNR and FQNEAQ. There are 16 amino acids in the CDR3, from cysteine to phenylalanine inclusive. Here the CDR3 DNA is all that survives: 48 bases in frame from base 1. V loses 5 bases at its end and J loses 3 bases; junction bases beyond the gene matches: 12.